What follows are 10 T cell receptor beta chains derived from one specimen sequenced in a study of blood T cell repertoires in COVID-19. Sequenced by immunoSEQ multiplex PCR; TCRdb stores in-frame clones only, minus some. In the table there are roughly 200,000 clones, approximately 86% of which are singletons. The specimen was PBMCs or T cells enriched from blood (not recorded which). All receptors come from a woman aged 35 to 49 with acute COVID-19.

This rearrangement joins TRBV3-1 (or the pseudogene TRBV3-2) to TRBJ1-6; 9 bases agree with TRBD1. CDR1 LGHDT and CDR2 YNNKEL come from the germline V gene (reference sequence). V gave up 4 bases and J gave up 7 bases; unmatched junction bases: 8. The CDR3 loop spans 16 amino acids. Written as DNA, the CDR3 is TGTGCCAGCAGCCTCCTGACTGGACAGGGGAATTCACCCCTCCACTTT. It specifies CASSLLTGQGNSPLHF.

Concerning this clone itself: The identical CDR3 is also encoded by other nucleotide sequences in the sample. CDR3 protein: CASSLGTSGNNEQFF. In DNA form, the CDR3 reads TGTGCCAGCAGCTTAGGTACTAGCGGGAACAATGAGCAGTTCTTC. V is TRBV7-3 and J is TRBJ2-1; 10 bases map to TRBD2. Germline V gives CDR1 SGHTA, CDR2 FQGTGA. V dropped 2 bases and J dropped 5; count of bases not matched to a gene: 3. CDR3 size: 15 residues. The full variable domain, rest sourced from reference TRBV7-3 and TRBJ2-1, is GAGVSQTPSNKVTEKGKYVELRCDPISGHTALYWYRQSLGQGPEFLIYFQGTGAADDSGLPNDRFFAVRPEGSVSTLKIQRTERGDSAVYLCASSLGTSGNNEQFFGPGTRLTVL.

CDR3: CASSSPGQGSSGANVLTF. The CDR3, as DNA: TGTGCCAGCAGCAGTCCGGGACAGGGTTCCTCTGGGGCCAACGTCCTGACTTTC. This sequence joins TRBV5-4 and TRBJ2-6; 9 positions agree with TRBD1. Germline trimming cut 4 bases from V and 0 bases from J; bases unmatched to any gene: 8. Per germline, CDR1 SGHNT and CDR2 YYREEE (reference sequence). This CDR3 is 18 amino acids long.

The rearrangement uses TRBV11-3 and TRBJ2-1; possibly TRBD2 for D (6 bases). Germline V gene data show CDR1 as SGHNT and CDR2 as YENEEA. With 3 bases removed from V and 6 bases from J, the gap between germline ends came to 9 bases. The CDR3 runs 13 residues. In nucleotides, the CDR3 is TGTGCCAGCAGCTTCGGGACTCTCAATGAGCAGTTCTTC. It yields the protein CASSFGTLNEQFF.

The rearrangement links TRBV19 to TRBJ1-1, with D possibly being TRBD1 (6 bases). The CDR3 totals 19 residues. Trimming took 6 bases from V and 0 from J, leaving 26 bases between them. Germline values: CDR1 LNHDA, CDR2 SQIVND (reference sequence). The CDR3, as DNA: TGTGCCAGTAGAATCGGGCCGGGACAAACCCAGTGGCTGAACACTGAAGCTTTCTTT. This sequence encodes CASRIGPGQTQWLNTEAFF.

The chain is built from TRBV5-6 and TRBJ2-1; D is undetermined. V was cut by 0 bases and J by 8 bases, with 9 bases left in between. Germline assignment: CDR1 SGHDT and CDR2 YYEEEE. The CDR3 is 13 residues long. CDR3 DNA: TGTGCCAGCAGCTTGGTACCATCGGATGAGCAGTTCTTC. This codes for CASSLVPSDEQFF. Full variable domain (rest looked up from reference TRBV5-6 and TRBJ2-1): DAGVTQSPTHLIKTRGQQVTLRCSPKSGHDTVSWYQQALGQGPQFIFQYYEEEERQRGNFPDRFSGHQFPNYSSELNVNALLLGDSALYLCASSLVPSDEQFFGPGTRLTVL.

V gene TRBV19 combines with J gene TRBJ2-7; 14 bases are a match to TRBD2. This CDR3 comprises 17 residues. Germline V gene lookup returns CDR1 LNHDA and CDR2 SQIVND (reference sequence). Trimming cost V 5 bases and J 5 bases; bases outside gene matches: 11. The CDR3 region is CASSWGSRLAGGDEQYF. CDR3 DNA: TGTGCCAGTAGTTGGGGGTCCCGACTAGCGGGAGGGGACGAGCAGTACTTC.

The chain uses TRBV5-6 and TRBJ2-7, with 8 positions matching TRBD2. The length of the CDR3 is 14 residues. Germline CDR1 SGHDT, CDR2 YYEEEE. J was trimmed by 2 bases and V by 0 bases; bases with no gene match: 1. DNA for the CDR3: TGTGCCAGCAGCTTGGCGGGAGGGACCTACGAGCAGTACTTC. Its translation: CASSLAGGTYEQYF.

CDR3 bases: TGTGCCAGCAGTGACGACATTATCGCCAGCTCCTATAATTCACCCCTCCACTTT. Encoded protein: CASSDDIIASSYNSPLHF. This chain uses TRBV6-1 with TRBJ1-6, with D hard to call. V was shortened by 3 bases and J by 0 bases, with 15 bases between the two germline ends. The length of the CDR3 is 18 residues. Germline CDR1 is MNHNS and CDR2 is SASEGT.

The DNA of the CDR3 is TGTGCCAGCAGTTCCCGGACGAAGGGGACCGGGGAGCTGTTTTTT. Its protein is CASSSRTKGTGELFF. The chain links TRBV6-5 to TRBJ2-2; weak D call: TRBD1 (5 bases). The CDR3 is 15 amino acids. V gave up 4 bases and J gave up 5 bases, with 14 bases separating them. Looked up from germline, CDR1 is MNHEY and CDR2 is SVGAGI.